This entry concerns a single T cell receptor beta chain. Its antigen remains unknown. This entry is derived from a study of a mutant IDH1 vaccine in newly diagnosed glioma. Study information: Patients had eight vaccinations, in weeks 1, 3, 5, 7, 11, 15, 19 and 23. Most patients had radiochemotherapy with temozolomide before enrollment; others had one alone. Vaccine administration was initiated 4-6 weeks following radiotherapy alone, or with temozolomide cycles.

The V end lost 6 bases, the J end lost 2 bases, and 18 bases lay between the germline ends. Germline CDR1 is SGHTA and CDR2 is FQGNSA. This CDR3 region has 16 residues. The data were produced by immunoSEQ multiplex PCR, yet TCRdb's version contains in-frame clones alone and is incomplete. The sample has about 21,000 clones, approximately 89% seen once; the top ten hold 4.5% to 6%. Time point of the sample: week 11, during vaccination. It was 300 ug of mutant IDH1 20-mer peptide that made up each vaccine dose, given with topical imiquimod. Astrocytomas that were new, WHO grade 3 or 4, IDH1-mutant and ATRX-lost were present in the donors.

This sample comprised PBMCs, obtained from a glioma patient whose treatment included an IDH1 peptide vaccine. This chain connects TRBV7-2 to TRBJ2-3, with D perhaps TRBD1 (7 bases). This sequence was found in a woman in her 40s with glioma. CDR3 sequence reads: CASRMDRRRDTDTQYF. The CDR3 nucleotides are TGTGCCAGCAGGATGGACAGGCGGCGGGACACAGATACGCAGTATTTT. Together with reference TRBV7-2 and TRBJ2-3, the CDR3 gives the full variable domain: GAGVSQSPSNKVTEKGKDVELRCDPISGHTALYWYRQSLGQGLEFLIYFQGNSAPDKSGLPSDRFSAERTGGSVSTLTIQRTQQEDSAVYLCASRMDRRRDTDTQYFGPGTRLTVL.